Sequencing of this TCR beta chain was carried out in a study of PD-1 blockade in classical Hodgkin lymphoma. Study findings and constraints: Exclusion removed patients who began nivolumab under 1 year after ASCT. Still unresolved is the cause of the repertoire differences, which may be disease activity or prior therapy. Patients who responded completely had about the same baseline diversity as newly diagnosed patients.

Autologous stem cell transplantation was followed by relapse in every patient, and brentuximab vedotin exposure varied. Complete response, partial response or progressive disease constituted the best response categories observed. As for this clone: The antigen is undetermined.

The method was immunoSEQ multiplex PCR; TCRdb's version includes in-frame clones alone and lacks a portion of them. This table has around 91,000 clones, about four fifths appearing once. This TCR derives from a human donor with classical Hodgkin lymphoma. The sequencing here drew on peripheral blood mononuclear cells (PBMCs), taken before the second cycle of nivolumab.

Here the CDR3 DNA reads TGTGCCAGCGAACACGTGAACAGGGAAACTAACTATGGCTACACCTTC. Encoded protein: CASEHVNRETNYGYTF. This chain joins TRBV5-6 and TRBJ1-2, with D perhaps TRBD1 (6 bases). The germline V gene encodes CDR1 SGHDT and CDR2 YYEEEE. Trimming cost V 7 bases and J 0 bases, with 19 bases left between them. The CDR3 length is 16 residues.